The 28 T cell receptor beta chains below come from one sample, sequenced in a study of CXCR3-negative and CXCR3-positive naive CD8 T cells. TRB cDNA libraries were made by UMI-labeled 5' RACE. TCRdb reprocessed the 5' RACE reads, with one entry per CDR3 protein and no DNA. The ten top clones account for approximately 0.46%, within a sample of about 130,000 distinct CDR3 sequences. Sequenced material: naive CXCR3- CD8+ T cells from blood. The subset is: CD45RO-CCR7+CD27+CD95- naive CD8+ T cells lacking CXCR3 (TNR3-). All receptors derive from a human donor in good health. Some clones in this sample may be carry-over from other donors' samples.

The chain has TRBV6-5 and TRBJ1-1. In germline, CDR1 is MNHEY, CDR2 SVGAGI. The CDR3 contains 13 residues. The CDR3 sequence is CASAWRRNTEAFF.

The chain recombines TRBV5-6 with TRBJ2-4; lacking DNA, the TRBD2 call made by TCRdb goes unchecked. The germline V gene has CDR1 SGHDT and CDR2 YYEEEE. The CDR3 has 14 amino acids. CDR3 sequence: CASSPGLGGNIQYF. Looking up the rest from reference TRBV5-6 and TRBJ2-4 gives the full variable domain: DAGVTQSPTHLIKTRGQQVTLRCSPKSGHDTVSWYQQALGQGPQFIFQYYEEEERQRGNFPDRFSGHQFPNYSSELNVNALLLGDSALYLCASSPGLGGNIQYFGAGTRLSVL.

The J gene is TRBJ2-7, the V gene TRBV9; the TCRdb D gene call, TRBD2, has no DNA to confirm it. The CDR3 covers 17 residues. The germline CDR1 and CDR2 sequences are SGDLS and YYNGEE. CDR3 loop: CASSALGGLAGFYEQYF.

The CDR3 here is CASSLRLGIYEQYF. The chain carries TRBV12-3 or TRBV12-4 and TRBJ2-7. The CDR3 has 14 residues.

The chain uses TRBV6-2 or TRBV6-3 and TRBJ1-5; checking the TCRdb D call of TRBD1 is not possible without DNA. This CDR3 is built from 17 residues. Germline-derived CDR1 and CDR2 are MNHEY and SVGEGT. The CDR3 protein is CASSETRGAGLNQPQHF.

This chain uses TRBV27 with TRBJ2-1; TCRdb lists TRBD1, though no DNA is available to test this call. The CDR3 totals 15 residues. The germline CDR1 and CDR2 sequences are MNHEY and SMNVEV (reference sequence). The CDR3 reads CASSLLGGGNNEQFF.

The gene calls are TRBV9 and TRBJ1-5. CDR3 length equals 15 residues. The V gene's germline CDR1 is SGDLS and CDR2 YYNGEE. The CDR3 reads CASSVGGFSNQPQHF.

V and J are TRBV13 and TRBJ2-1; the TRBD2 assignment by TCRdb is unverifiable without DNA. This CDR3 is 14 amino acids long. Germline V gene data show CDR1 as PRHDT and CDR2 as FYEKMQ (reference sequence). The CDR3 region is CASSPQVAGNEQFF.

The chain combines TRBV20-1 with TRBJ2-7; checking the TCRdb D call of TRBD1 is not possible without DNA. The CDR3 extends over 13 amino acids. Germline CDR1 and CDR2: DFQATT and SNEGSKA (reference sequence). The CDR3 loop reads CSASYRQTIEQYF.

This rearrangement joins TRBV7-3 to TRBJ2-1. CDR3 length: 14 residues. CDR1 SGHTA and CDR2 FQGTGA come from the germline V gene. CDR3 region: CASSLSGLINEQFF.

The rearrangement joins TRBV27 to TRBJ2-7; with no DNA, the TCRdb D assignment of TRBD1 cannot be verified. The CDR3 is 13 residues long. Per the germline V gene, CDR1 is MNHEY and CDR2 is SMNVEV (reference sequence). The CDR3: CASSFNRDYEQYF.

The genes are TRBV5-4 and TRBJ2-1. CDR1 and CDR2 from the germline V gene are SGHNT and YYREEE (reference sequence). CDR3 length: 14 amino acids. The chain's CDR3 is CASSLDSFYNEQFF.

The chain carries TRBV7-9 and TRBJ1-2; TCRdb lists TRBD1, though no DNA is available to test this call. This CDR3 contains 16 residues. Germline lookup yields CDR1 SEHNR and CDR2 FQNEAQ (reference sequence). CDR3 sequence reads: CASSPPLAGGNYGYTF.

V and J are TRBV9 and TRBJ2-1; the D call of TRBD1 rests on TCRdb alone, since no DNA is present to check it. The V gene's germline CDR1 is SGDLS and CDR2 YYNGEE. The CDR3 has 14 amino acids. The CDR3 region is CASSVADRPDEQFF.

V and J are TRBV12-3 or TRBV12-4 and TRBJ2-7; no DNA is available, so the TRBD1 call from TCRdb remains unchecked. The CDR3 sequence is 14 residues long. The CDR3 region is CASSFGARTYEQYF.

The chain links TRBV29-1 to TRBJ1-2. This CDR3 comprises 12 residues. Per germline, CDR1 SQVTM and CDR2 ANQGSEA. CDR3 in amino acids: CSVEDSYYGYTF.

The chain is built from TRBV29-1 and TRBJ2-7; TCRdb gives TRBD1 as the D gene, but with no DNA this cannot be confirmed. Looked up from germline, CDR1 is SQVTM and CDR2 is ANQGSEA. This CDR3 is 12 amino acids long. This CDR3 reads CSVGGQSYEQYF.

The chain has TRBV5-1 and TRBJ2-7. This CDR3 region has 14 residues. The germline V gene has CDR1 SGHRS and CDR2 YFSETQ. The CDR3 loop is CASSYDGPYYEQYF.

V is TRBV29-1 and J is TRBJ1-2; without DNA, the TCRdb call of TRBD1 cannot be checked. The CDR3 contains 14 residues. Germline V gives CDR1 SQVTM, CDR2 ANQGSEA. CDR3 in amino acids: CSVVRQGGNYGYTF. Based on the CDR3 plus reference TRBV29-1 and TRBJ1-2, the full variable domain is SAVISQKPSRDICQRGTSLTIQCQVDSQVTMMFWYRQQPGQSLTLIATANQGSEATYESGFVIDKFPISRPNLTFSTLTVSNMSPEDSSIYLCSVVRQGGNYGYTFGSGTRLTVV.

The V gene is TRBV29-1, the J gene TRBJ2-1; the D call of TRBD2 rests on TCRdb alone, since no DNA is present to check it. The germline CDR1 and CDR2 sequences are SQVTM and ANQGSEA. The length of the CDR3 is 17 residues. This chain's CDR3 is CSAKLAGGPSSYNEQFF.

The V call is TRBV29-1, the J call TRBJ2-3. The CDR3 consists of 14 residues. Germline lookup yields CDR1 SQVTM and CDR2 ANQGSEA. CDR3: CSVEGVVGTDTQYF.

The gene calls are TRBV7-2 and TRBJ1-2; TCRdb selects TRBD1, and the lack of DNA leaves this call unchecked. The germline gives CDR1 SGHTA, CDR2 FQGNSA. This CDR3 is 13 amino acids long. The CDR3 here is CASSRIHRDGYTF.

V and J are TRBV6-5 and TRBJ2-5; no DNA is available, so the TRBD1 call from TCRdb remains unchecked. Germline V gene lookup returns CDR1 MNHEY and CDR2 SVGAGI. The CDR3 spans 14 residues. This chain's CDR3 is CASSLTGVRETQYF.

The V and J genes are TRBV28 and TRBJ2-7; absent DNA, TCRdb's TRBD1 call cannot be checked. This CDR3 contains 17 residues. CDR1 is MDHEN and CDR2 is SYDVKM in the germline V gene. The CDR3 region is CASSPRTGRGEPYEQYF.

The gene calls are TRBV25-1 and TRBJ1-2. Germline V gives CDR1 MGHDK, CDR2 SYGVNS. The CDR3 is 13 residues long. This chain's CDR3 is CASSYTGHYGYTF.

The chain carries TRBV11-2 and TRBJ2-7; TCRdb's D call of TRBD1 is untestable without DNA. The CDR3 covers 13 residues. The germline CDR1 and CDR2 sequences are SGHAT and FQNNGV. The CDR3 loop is CASNDRPSYEQYF. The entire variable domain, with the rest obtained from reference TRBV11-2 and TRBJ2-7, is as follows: EAGVAQSPRYKIIEKRQSVAFWCNPISGHATLYWYQQILGQGPKLLIQFQNNGVVDDSQLPKDRFSAERLKGVDSTLKIQPAKLEDSAVYLCASNDRPSYEQYFGPGTRLTVT.

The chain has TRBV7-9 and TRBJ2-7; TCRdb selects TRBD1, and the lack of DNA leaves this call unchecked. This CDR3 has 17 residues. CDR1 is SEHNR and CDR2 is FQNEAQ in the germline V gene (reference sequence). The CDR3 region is CASSPISVRQVTYEQYF.

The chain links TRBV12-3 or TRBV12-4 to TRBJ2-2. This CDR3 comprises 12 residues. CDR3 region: CASSFPAGELFF.